This T cell receptor (beta chain) was profiled in a study of blood T cell repertoires in COVID-19. For the study at large: The analysed material was cDNA or gDNA that came from T cells, B-cell-depleted T cells, or PBMCs.

TCRdb keeps only in-frame clones here, not all; method: immunoSEQ multiplex PCR. Altogether 140,000 or so clones are present, approximately 92% being singletons, with the ten largest covering approximately 3%. The CDR3 covers 15 residues. After removal of 6 bases from V and 2 bases from J, the junction contained 7 bases not matched to a gene. Germline loops: CDR1 SEHNR, CDR2 FQNEAQ (reference sequence). The sample consisted of peripheral blood. This TCR was recovered from a woman aged 55 to 70 with active COVID-19. This chain joins TRBV7-9 and TRBJ2-5; TRBD2 aligns across 9 bases. The CDR3 reads CASRTSGPRQETQYF. Here the CDR3 DNA reads TGTGCCAGCAGGACTAGCGGCCCTCGTCAAGAGACCCAGTACTTC.